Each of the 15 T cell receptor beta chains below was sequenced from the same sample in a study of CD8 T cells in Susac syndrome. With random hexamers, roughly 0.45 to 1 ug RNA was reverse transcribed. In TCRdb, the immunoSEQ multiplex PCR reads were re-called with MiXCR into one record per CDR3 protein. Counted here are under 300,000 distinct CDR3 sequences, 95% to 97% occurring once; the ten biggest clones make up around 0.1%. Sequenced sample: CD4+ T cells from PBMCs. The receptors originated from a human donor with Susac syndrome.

CDR3 bases: TGTGCCAGCAGCCAGGGGTGGCGGGATCCCTCCTACGAGCAGTACTTC. As protein: CASSQGWRDPSYEQYF. J is TRBJ2-7 and V is TRBV4-2, with D possibly TRBD2 on 6 matching bases. Germline V lookup: CDR1 LGHNA, CDR2 YNFKEQ. The CDR3 contains 16 residues. Trimming left V 3 bases short and J 0 bases short, with 15 bases between.

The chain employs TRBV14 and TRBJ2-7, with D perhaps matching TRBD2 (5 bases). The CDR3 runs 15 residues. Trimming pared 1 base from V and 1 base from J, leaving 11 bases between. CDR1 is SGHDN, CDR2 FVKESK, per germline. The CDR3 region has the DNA TGTGCCAGCAGCCAAGTCCGGGGATCGTCCTACGAGCAGTACTTC. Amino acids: CASSQVRGSSYEQYF.

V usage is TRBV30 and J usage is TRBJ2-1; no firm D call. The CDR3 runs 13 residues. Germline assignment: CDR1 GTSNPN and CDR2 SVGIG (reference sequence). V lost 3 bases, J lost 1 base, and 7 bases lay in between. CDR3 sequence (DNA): TGTGCCTGGAGGTGGGATTCCTACAATGAGCAGTTCTTC. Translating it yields CAWRWDSYNEQFF. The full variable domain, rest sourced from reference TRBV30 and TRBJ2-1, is SQTIHQWPATLVQPVGSPLSLECTVEGTSNPNLYWYRQAAGRGLQLLFYSVGIGQISSEVPQNLSASRPQDRQFILSSKKLLLSDSGFYLCAWRWDSYNEQFFGPGTRLTVL.

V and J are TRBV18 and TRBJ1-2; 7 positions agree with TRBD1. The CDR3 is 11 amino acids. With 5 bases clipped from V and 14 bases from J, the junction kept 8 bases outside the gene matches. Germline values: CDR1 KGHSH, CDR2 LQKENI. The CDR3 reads CASSKTGVETF. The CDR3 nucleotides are TGTGCCAGCTCAAAAACAGGGGTTGAGACCTTC.

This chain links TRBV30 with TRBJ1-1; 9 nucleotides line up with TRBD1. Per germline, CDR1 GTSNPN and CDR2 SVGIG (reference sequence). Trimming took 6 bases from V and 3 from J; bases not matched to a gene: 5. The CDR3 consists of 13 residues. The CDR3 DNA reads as TGTGCCTGTACAGGGGGCAGGCACACTGAAGCTTTCTTT. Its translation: CACTGGRHTEAFF. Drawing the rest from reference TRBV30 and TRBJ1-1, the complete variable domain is SQTIHQWPATLVQPVGSPLSLECTVEGTSNPNLYWYRQAAGRGLQLLFYSVGIGQISSEVPQNLSASRPQDRQFILSSKKLLLSDSGFYLCACTGGRHTEAFFGQGTRLTVV.

This CDR3 is CASSLGQGVGYTF. In DNA, the CDR3 is TGTGCCAGCAGTTTAGGACAGGGGGTTGGCTACACCTTC. The rearrangement uses TRBV27 and TRBJ1-2, with 10 bases matching TRBD1. Germline V gene lookup returns CDR1 MNHEY and CDR2 SMNVEV (reference sequence). The ends lost 2 bases at V and 7 bases at J; junction bases unmatched: 1. The CDR3 totals 13 residues.

The CDR3 DNA sequence: TGCAGTACCGAGCGGGAAGTTGAGCAGTTCTTC. This sequence encodes CSTEREVEQFF. The chain links TRBV20-1 to TRBJ2-1; TRBD2 agrees at 7 bases. Per germline, CDR1 DFQATT and CDR2 SNEGSKA (reference sequence). The CDR3 sequence is 11 residues long. After removal of 8 bases from V and 9 bases from J, the junction contained 7 bases not matched to a gene.

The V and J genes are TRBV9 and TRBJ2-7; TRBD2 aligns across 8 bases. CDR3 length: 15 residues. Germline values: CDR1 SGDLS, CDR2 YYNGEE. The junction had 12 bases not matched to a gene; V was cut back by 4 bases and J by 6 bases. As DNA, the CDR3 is TGTGCCAGCAGCCCGAGGACTAGCAGGTCAGGCGAGCAGTACTTC. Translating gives CASSPRTSRSGEQYF.

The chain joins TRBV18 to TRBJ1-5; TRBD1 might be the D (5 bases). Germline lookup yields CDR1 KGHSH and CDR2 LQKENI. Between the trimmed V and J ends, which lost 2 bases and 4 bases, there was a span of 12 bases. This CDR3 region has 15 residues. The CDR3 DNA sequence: TGTGCCAGCTCACCAAACGAGGGGAAGAATCAGCCCCAGCATTTT. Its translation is CASSPNEGKNQPQHF.

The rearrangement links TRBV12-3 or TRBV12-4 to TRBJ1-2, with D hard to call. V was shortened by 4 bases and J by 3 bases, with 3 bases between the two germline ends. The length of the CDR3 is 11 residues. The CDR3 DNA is TGTGCCAGCAGTTCCTACTATGGCTACACCTTC. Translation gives CASSSYYGYTF.

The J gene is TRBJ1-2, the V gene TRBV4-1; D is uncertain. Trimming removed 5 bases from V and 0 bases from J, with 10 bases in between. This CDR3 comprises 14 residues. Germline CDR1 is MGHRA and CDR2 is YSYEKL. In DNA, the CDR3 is TGCGCCAGCAGCTCCCGAATGGCTAACTATGGCTACACCTTC. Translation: CASSSRMANYGYTF.

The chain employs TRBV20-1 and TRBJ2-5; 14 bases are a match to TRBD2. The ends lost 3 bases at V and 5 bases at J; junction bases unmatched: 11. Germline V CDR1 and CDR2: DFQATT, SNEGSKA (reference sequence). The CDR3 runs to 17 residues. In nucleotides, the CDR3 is TGCAGTGCTAGGCGAATAGGGACTAGCGGGAGTAGGGAGACCCAGTACTTC. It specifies CSARRIGTSGSRETQYF.

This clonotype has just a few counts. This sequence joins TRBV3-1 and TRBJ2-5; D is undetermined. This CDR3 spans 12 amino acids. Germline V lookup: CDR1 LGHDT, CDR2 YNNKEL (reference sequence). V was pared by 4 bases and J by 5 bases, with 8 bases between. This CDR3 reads CASSRLEETQYF. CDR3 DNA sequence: TGTGCCAGCAGCCGGCTCGAGGAGACCCAGTACTTC.

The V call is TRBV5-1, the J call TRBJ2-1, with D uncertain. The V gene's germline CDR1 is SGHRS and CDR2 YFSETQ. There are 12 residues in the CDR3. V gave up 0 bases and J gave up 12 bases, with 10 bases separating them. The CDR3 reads CASSLAGSGQFF. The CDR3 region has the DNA TGCGCCAGCAGCTTGGCCGGCAGTGGGCAGTTCTTC. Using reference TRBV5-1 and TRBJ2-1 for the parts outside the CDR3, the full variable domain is KAGVTQTPRYLIKTRGQQVTLSCSPISGHRSVSWYQQTPGQGLQFLFEYFSETQRNKGNFPGRFSGRQFSNSRSEMNVSTLELGDSALYLCASSLAGSGQFFGPGTRLTVL.

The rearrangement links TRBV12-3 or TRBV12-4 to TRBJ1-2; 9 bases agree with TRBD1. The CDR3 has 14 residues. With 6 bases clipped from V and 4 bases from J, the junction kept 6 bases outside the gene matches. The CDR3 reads CASSGQGRAYGYTF. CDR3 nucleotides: TGTGCCAGCAGCGGACAGGGGAGAGCCTATGGCTACACCTTC.